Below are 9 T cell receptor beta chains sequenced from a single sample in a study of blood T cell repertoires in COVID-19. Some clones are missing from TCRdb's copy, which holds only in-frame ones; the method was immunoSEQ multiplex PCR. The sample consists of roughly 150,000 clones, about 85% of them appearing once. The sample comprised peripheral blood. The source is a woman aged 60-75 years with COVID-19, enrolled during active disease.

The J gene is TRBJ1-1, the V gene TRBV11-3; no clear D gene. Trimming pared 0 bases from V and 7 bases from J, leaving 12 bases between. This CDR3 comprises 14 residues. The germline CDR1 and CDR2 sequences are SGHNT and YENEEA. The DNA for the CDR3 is TGTGCCAGCAGCTTAGATCCGGGAGGCCGTGAAGCTTTCTTT. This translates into CASSLDPGGREAFF.

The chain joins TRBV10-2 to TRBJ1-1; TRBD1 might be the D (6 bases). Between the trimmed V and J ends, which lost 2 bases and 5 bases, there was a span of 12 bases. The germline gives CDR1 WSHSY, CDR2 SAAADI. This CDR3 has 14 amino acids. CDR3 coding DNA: TGCGCCAGCAGTGAGAGGACAGCAAGGACTGAAGCTTTCTTT. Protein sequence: CASSERTARTEAFF.

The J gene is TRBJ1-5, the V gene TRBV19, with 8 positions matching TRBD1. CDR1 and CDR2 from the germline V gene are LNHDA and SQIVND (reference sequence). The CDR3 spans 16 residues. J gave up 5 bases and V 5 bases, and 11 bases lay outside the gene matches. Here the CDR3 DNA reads TGTGCCAGTAGTTTGAGGACCGGGACAGGCTATCAGCCCCAGCATTTT. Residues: CASSLRTGTGYQPQHF. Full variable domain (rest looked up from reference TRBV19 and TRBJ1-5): DGGITQSPKYLFRKEGQNVTLSCEQNLNHDAMYWYRQDPGQGLRLIYYSQIVNDFQKGDIAEGYSVSREKKESFPLTVTSAQKNPTAFYLCASSLRTGTGYQPQHFGDGTRLSIL.

The CDR3 region has the DNA TGCGCCAGCAGCTCCGGACAGTACACAGATACGCAGTATTTT. Translation gives CASSSGQYTDTQYF. The genes are TRBV5-1 and TRBJ2-3; D is perhaps TRBD1 (6 bases). The germline gives CDR1 SGHRS, CDR2 YFSETQ. The CDR3 is made up of 14 amino acids. With 3 bases removed from V and 2 bases from J, the gap between germline ends came to 10 bases. The full variable domain, rest sourced from reference TRBV5-1 and TRBJ2-3, is KAGVTQTPRYLIKTRGQQVTLSCSPISGHRSVSWYQQTPGQGLQFLFEYFSETQRNKGNFPGRFSGRQFSNSRSEMNVSTLELGDSALYLCASSSGQYTDTQYFGPGTRLTVL.

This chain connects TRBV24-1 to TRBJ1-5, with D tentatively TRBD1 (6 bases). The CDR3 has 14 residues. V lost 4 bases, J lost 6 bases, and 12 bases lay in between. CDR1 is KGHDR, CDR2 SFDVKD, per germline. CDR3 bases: TGTGCCACCAGTGAGGGGAGGGGGGGTCAGCCCCAGCATTTT. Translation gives CATSEGRGGQPQHF.

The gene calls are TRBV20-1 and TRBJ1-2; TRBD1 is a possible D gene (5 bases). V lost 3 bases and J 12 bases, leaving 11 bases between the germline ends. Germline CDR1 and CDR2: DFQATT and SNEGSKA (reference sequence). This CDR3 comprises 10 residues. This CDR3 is CSARGGRDTF. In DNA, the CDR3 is TGCAGTGCTAGGGGAGGCAGGGACACCTTC.

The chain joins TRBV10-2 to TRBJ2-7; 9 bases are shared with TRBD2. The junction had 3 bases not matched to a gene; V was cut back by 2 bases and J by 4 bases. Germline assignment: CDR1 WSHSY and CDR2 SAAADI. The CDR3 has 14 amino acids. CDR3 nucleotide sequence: TGCGCCAGCAGTGAGGCGGGGGGGGAATACGAGCAGTACGTC. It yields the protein CASSEAGGEYEQYV.

As DNA, the CDR3 is TGTGCCAGTAGTATAGTAGGAGGGACTGAAGCTTTCTTT. It specifies CASSIVGGTEAFF. The rearrangement uses TRBV19 and TRBJ1-1, with D unresolved. This CDR3 has 13 residues. Germline loops: CDR1 LNHDA, CDR2 SQIVND (reference sequence). Trimming removed 1 base at V and 5 bases at J, with 8 bases between.

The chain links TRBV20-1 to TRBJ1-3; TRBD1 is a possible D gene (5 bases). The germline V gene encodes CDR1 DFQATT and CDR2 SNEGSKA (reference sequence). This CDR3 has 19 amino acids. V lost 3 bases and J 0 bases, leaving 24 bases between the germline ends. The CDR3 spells CSASALSGTHLSSGNTIYF. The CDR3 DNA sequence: TGCAGTGCTAGTGCCCTAAGCGGGACGCATCTTTCCTCTGGAAACACCATATATTTT.